The 8 T cell receptor beta chains in this list originate from one sample, sequenced in a study of beta chain features in type 1 diabetes (dated by TCRdb to 2017 to 2018). The library relied on the immunoSEQ multiplex PCR assay. The entire amount of isolated RNA was reverse transcribed using the High Capacity cDNA Reverse Transcription Kit, so the sequenced TCRB transcripts were expressed ones. TCRdb stores this immuneACCESS table with in-frame sequences only. Part of the clones is absent; in the studies checked, under half of the shortfall reflects unresolved V genes, and no reason is known for the rest. The sample table records about 210,000 clones; roughly 10% of these occur just once. The ten largest account for 1% to 1.5% of the sample. The material sequenced was central memory CD4+ T cells from blood. The receptors here all came from a man younger than 35 in good health.

There are many counts of this clone. The sample contains more than one DNA sequence encoding this CDR3. The rearrangement links TRBV29-1 to TRBJ2-5; 8 bases agree with TRBD2. The CDR3 consists of 12 residues. V trimming: 6 bases; J trimming: 1 base; junction bases outside the gene matches: 1. Germline V CDR1 and CDR2: SQVTM, ANQGSEA. The CDR3 reads CSVGLVQETQYF. The CDR3 DNA reads as TGCAGCGTGGGACTAGTCCAAGAGACCCAGTACTTC. The full variable domain, its missing parts supplied by reference TRBV29-1 and TRBJ2-5, is SAVISQKPSRDICQRGTSLTIQCQVDSQVTMMFWYRQQPGQSLTLIATANQGSEATYESGFVIDKFPISRPNLTFSTLTVSNMSPEDSSIYLCSVGLVQETQYFGPGTRLLVL.

A few counts support this clone. This chain uses TRBV7-2 with TRBJ2-1; D unresolved. Germline V gives CDR1 SGHTA, CDR2 FQGNSA. The CDR3 loop spans 14 amino acids. With 2 bases removed from V and 3 bases from J, the gap between germline ends came to 8 bases. The CDR3 is CASSLNLGYNEQFF. The CDR3 DNA reads TGTGCCAGCAGCTTAAATCTGGGCTACAATGAGCAGTTCTTC.

The chain employs TRBV5-1 and TRBJ2-1, with TRBD2 matching over 13 bases. The V gene's germline CDR1 is SGHRS and CDR2 YFSETQ. J gave up 9 bases and V 2 bases, and 5 bases lay outside the gene matches. CDR3 length equals 15 residues. In DNA form, the CDR3 reads TGCGCCAGCAGCTTAGGACTAGCGGGAGTTATTGAGCAGTTCTTC. Its translation is CASSLGLAGVIEQFF.

This clone was counted at least ten times. The sample carries other DNA sequences with the same CDR3. This rearrangement joins TRBV7-9 to TRBJ2-1; 10 bases agree with TRBD2. V dropped 2 bases and J dropped 3; count of bases not matched to a gene: 4. From germline, CDR1 is SEHNR and CDR2 FQNEAQ (reference sequence). The CDR3 has 16 amino acids. The CDR3 region has the DNA TGTGCCAGCAGCTTATGGCTAGCGGGAGTCTACAATGAGCAGTTCTTC. Its translation is CASSLWLAGVYNEQFF. Full variable domain (remainder filled in from reference TRBV7-9 and TRBJ2-1): DTGVSQNPRHKITKRGQNVTFRCDPISEHNRLYWYRQTLGQGPEFLTYFQNEAQLEKSRLLSDRFSAERPKGSFSTLEIQRTEQGDSAMYLCASSLWLAGVYNEQFFGPGTRLTVL.

A word on this clone: The same CDR3 is also encoded by other DNA sequences in this sample. The chain recombines TRBV18 with TRBJ2-5; no clear D gene. The CDR3 loop spans 13 amino acids. V lost 0 bases, J lost 5 bases, and 7 bases lay in between. CDR1 and CDR2 from the germline V gene are KGHSH and LQKENI. DNA of the CDR3: TGTGCCAGCTCACCACCGAGTGACGAGACCCAGTACTTC. Translation: CASSPPSDETQYF.

This clone appeared a few times. The V gene is TRBV10-3, the J gene TRBJ2-1; TRBD2 matches at 10 bases. The CDR3 contains 14 residues. CDR1 is ENHRY and CDR2 is SYGVKD in the germline V gene. V gave up 4 bases and J gave up 9 bases; unmatched junction bases: 6. CDR3 in amino acids: CAISGLAGEGEQFF. In DNA form, the CDR3 reads TGTGCCATCAGTGGGCTAGCGGGGGAGGGTGAGCAGTTCTTC.

The chain joins TRBV15 to TRBJ2-5; 10 bases align to TRBD1. CDR3 length equals 16 residues. J gave up 2 bases and V 3 bases, and 6 bases lay outside the gene matches. Germline loops: CDR1 LNHNV, CDR2 YYDKDF (reference sequence). CDR3 in amino acids: CATSRLQDRGQETQYF. The DNA of the CDR3 is TGTGCCACCAGCAGGCTACAGGACAGGGGGCAAGAGACCCAGTACTTC.

This rearrangement joins TRBV4-3 to TRBJ2-3; 7 nucleotides agree with TRBD1. V gave up 0 bases and J gave up 2 bases; unmatched junction bases: 14. Germline V lookup: CDR1 LGHNA, CDR2 YSLEER. CDR3 length equals 19 residues. The CDR3 loop is CASSQEALGQVGDTDTQYF. Written as DNA, the CDR3 is TGCGCCAGCAGCCAAGAAGCGCTAGGACAGGTTGGGGACACAGATACGCAGTATTTT.